Listed here are 31 T cell receptor beta chains from one sample, sequenced in a study of identical twins. TCRdb independently ran MiXCR on the 5' RACE reads; one entry per CDR3 protein. The table lists some 500,000 distinct CDR3 sequences, around 15% of them singletons. These same records also appear under a second study, on yellow fever vaccine responses in identical twins.

Sequenced input: CD4+ T cells sorted from blood. All receptors come from a woman aged 18-29 years in good health.

This clonotype occurred a few times. The chain is built from TRBV5-7 and TRBJ2-5; no clear D gene. TRBV5-7 is filed as an ORF, its function uncertain. CDR3 size: 15 residues. The ends were cut back, 0 bases at V and 0 bases at J, with 9 bases in the middle. The CDR3 region is CASSLASRYQETQYF. The CDR3 region has the DNA TGTGCCAGCAGCTTGGCGTCGAGGTACCAAGAGACCCAGTACTTC.

V is TRBV20-1 and J is TRBJ2-7; D gene uncertain. Germline V lookup: CDR1 DFQATT, CDR2 SNEGSKA (reference sequence). Trimming removed 3 bases at V and 1 base at J, with 13 bases between. CDR3 length: 14 amino acids. The CDR3 is CSASALGPSYEQYF. CDR3 DNA sequence: TGCAGTGCTAGTGCCCTGGGTCCGTCCTACGAGCAGTACTTC.

The count of this clonotype is one. Possible read error: a much larger clone is one base away. V gene TRBV6-1 combines with J gene TRBJ2-1; 10 bases map to TRBD2. Germline CDR1 and CDR2: MNHNS and SASEGT. This CDR3 is built from 14 residues. The CDR3 is CASSGAGGSDEQSF. The CDR3, as DNA: TGTGCCAGCAGTGGAGCGGGAGGGAGTGATGAGCAGTCCTTC.

On this clonotype: The junction shows a germline mismatch at one end, possibly a read error. The chain recombines TRBV10-3 with TRBJ2-7; D is possibly TRBD2 (6 bases). The germline V gene has CDR1 ENHRY and CDR2 SYGVKD. The CDR3 runs to 16 residues. CDR3 residues: CASSALSGYSPYEQYF. CDR3 bases: TGTGCCAGCAGTGCCCTGAGCGGGTATAGTCCCTACGAGCAGTACTTC.

The chain carries TRBV27 and TRBJ2-7; D is ambiguous. Germline V gene data show CDR1 as MNHEY and CDR2 as SMNVEV (reference sequence). The CDR3 covers 14 residues. Trimming stripped 6 bases from V and 3 bases from J, with 15 bases between. CDR3 coding DNA: TGTGCCAGCAGACAGAGTATCATACGCTACGAGCAGTACTTC. Protein sequence: CASRQSIIRYEQYF.

This clonotype was observed a few times. The V call is TRBV28, the J call TRBJ2-7; no definite D call. This CDR3 has 12 residues. Deletions cut 4 bases from V and 3 bases from J, with 7 bases between. The germline gives CDR1 MDHEN, CDR2 SYDVKM. CDR3 bases: TGTGCCAGCAGTTCCCACAGCTACGAGCAGTACTTC. It yields the protein CASSSHSYEQYF.

The DNA for the CDR3 is TGTGCCAGCAGCTTAGTGGTCGGACCCGCGGGTGAGCAGTACTTC. The encoded protein is CASSLVVGPAGEQYF. V and J are TRBV7-9 and TRBJ2-7; D perhaps matches TRBD2 (5 bases). The germline V and J ends were trimmed by 1 base and 7 bases, with 17 bases remaining between them. CDR3 size: 15 residues. Germline V CDR1 and CDR2: SEHNR, FQNEAQ (reference sequence). The variable domain in full, with the rest retrieved from reference TRBV7-9 and TRBJ2-7, is DTGVSQNPRHKITKRGQNVTFRCDPISEHNRLYWYRQTLGQGPEFLTYFQNEAQLEKSRLLSDRFSAERPKGSFSTLEIQRTEQGDSAMYLCASSLVVGPAGEQYFGPGTRLTVT.

This clonotype was detected many times. The V call is TRBV29-1, the J call TRBJ2-6; no clear D gene. Germline loops: CDR1 SQVTM, CDR2 ANQGSEA. V lost 3 bases to trimming and J lost 4 bases, with 7 bases between them. The CDR3 consists of 13 residues. The chain's CDR3 is CSVDQSGANVLTF. The CDR3 nucleotides read TGCAGCGTTGACCAGTCCGGGGCCAACGTCCTGACTTTC.

This chain connects TRBV10-2 to TRBJ2-2; D not resolved. The germline gives CDR1 WSHSY, CDR2 SAAADI. The CDR3 extends over 15 amino acids. Trimming cost V 3 bases and J 3 bases, with 11 bases left between them. CDR3 bases: TGCGCCAGCAGTGAACTGGCCAGATACACCGGGGAGCTGTTTTTT. Amino acids: CASSELARYTGELFF.

This clonotype was detected ten times or more. CDR3 in amino acids: CATSDQGQTNTGELFF. The CDR3 DNA sequence: TGTGCCACCAGTGACCAAGGACAGACGAACACCGGGGAGCTGTTTTTT. The J gene is TRBJ2-2, the V gene TRBV24-1, with TRBD1 as a possible D gene (6 bases). The CDR3 is 16 residues long. With 4 bases removed from V and 0 bases from J, the gap between germline ends came to 11 bases. Per the germline V gene, CDR1 is KGHDR and CDR2 is SFDVKD.

V and J are TRBV2 and TRBJ1-2; no clear D gene. In germline, CDR1 is SNHLY, CDR2 FYNNEI. This CDR3 spans 12 amino acids. The V end was cut by 7 bases, the J end by 0 bases, with 6 bases between. In DNA, the CDR3 is TGTGCCAGCAATCCTGCTAACTATGGCTACACCTTC. Its protein product is CASNPANYGYTF.

This clonotype was detected a few times. The chain is built from TRBV11-1 and TRBJ2-7, with 10 nucleotides matching TRBD2. The J segment lost 3 bases and the V segment lost 7 bases, leaving 9 bases of the junction unmatched. The CDR3 runs to 15 residues. Germline V CDR1 and CDR2: SGHAT, FQDESV (reference sequence). The CDR3 loop is CASTTRGTSVYEQYF. The CDR3 DNA reads TGTGCCAGCACCACCCGCGGGACTAGCGTCTACGAGCAGTACTTC.

The V and J genes are TRBV27 and TRBJ2-7; D possibly corresponds to TRBD1 (6 bases). V was trimmed by 4 bases and J by 5 bases, leaving 15 bases between them. The germline V gene encodes CDR1 MNHEY and CDR2 SMNVEV (reference sequence). The CDR3 length is 14 residues. CDR3 nucleotide sequence: TGTGCCAGCAGTTCCCCCCGGACAGACAACGAGCAGTACTTC. This sequence encodes CASSSPRTDNEQYF.

This clonotype has only a few counts. This chain connects TRBV3-1 to TRBJ2-1; D remains ambiguous. The CDR3 extends over 11 amino acids. V was shortened by 3 bases and J by 10 bases, with 7 bases between the two germline ends. Germline V gene data show CDR1 as LGHDT and CDR2 as YNNKEL (reference sequence). The CDR3 nucleotides read TGTGCCAGCAGCCATCCGACGGAGCAGTTCTTC. Its translation: CASSHPTEQFF.

Only a few counts were recorded for this clonotype. The V call is TRBV27, the J call TRBJ1-1; D is unclear. Trimming pared 6 bases from V and 5 bases from J, leaving 13 bases between. The length of the CDR3 is 13 residues. The germline gives CDR1 MNHEY, CDR2 SMNVEV (reference sequence). The CDR3 spells CASRVGVWTEAFF. The CDR3 nucleotides read TGTGCCAGCAGGGTCGGGGTGTGGACTGAAGCTTTCTTT.

The chain uses TRBV20-1 and TRBJ2-7, with 10 nucleotides matching TRBD1. Looked up from germline, CDR1 is DFQATT and CDR2 is SNEGSKA (reference sequence). J gave up 2 bases and V 1 base, and 5 bases lay outside the gene matches. CDR3 length: 15 amino acids. Written as DNA, the CDR3 is TGCAGTGCTAGAGTAGGCGGGACAGGGGCCTACGAGCAGTACTTC. Amino acids: CSARVGGTGAYEQYF.

In its sample, this clonotype was seen many times. The rearrangement uses TRBV30 and TRBJ2-5; the D gene is possibly TRBD1 (6 bases). The germline CDR1 and CDR2 sequences are GTSNPN and SVGIG (reference sequence). The CDR3 totals 12 residues. V was shortened by 5 bases and J by 5 bases, with 12 bases between the two germline ends. CDR3 protein: CAWQTGAETQYF. CDR3 DNA sequence: TGTGCCTGGCAGACAGGTGCCGAGACCCAGTACTTC.

This clonotype has only a few counts. V is TRBV12-3 or TRBV12-4 and J is TRBJ2-1; D unclear. CDR3 length: 9 amino acids. V was pared by 6 bases and J by 15 bases, with 9 bases between. The CDR3 coding sequence is TGTGCCAGCAGCCCCCCCTTGTTCTTC. Its translation: CASSPPLFF.

In this sample, this clonotype turned up many times. J is TRBJ1-5 and V is TRBV3-1; D is unresolved. This CDR3 spans 15 amino acids. CDR1 and CDR2 (germline): LGHDT, YNNKEL (reference sequence). With 0 bases removed from V and 4 bases from J, the gap between germline ends came to 10 bases. The CDR3 region is CASSQDSRVNQPQHF. DNA for the CDR3: TGTGCCAGCAGCCAAGATTCAAGGGTTAATCAGCCCCAGCATTTT. Full variable domain (rest looked up from reference TRBV3-1 and TRBJ1-5): DTAVSQTPKYLVTQMGNDKSIKCEQNLGHDTMYWYKQDSKKFLKIMFSYNNKELIINETVPNRFSPKSPDKAHLNLHINSLELGDSAVYFCASSQDSRVNQPQHFGDGTRLSIL.

This clonotype has only one observation. The chain combines TRBV25-1 with TRBJ2-7, with TRBD2 as a possible D gene (5 bases). The length of the CDR3 is 13 residues. Trimming removed 6 bases from V and 5 bases from J, with 14 bases in between. Germline CDR1 reads MGHDK; CDR2 reads SYGVNS. The CDR3 DNA sequence: TGTGCCAGCAGCCGGGAACTCGCCGACGAGCAGTACTTC. It translates to CASSRELADEQYF.

The CDR3 loop reads CASSYSGLIYNEQFF. CDR3 sequence (DNA): TGTGCCAGCAGTTACTCAGGTTTGATCTACAATGAGCAGTTCTTC. This chain uses TRBV6-5 with TRBJ2-1; D unclear. The CDR3 covers 15 residues. Trimming cost V 0 bases and J 3 bases, with 9 bases left between them. Germline V gene sequence: CDR1 MNHEY, CDR2 SVGAGI.

Only a few counts were recorded for this clonotype. The chain is built from TRBV7-8 and TRBJ2-1; 8 bases match TRBD1. This CDR3 is built from 15 residues. V shed 5 bases, J shed 6 bases, and the junction held 9 bases outside the gene matches. Germline V gene lookup returns CDR1 SGHVS and CDR2 FQNEAQ. The DNA of the CDR3 is TGTGCCAGCAGCGTCCCCAGGACAGGGCGCAATGAGCAGTTCTTC. Translating it yields CASSVPRTGRNEQFF. Full variable domain (missing parts from reference TRBV7-8 and TRBJ2-1): GAGVSQSPRYKVAKRGQDVALRCDPISGHVSLFWYQQALGQGPEFLTYFQNEAQLDKSGLPSDRFFAERPEGSVSTLKIQRTQQEDSAVYLCASSVPRTGRNEQFFGPGTRLTVL.

CDR3 sequence: CASRGLAETGELFF. The CDR3 DNA sequence: TGTGCCAGCCGGGGACTAGCAGAGACCGGGGAGCTGTTTTTT. The chain links TRBV2 to TRBJ2-2, with 9 bases that match TRBD2. V lost 8 bases, J lost 5 bases, and 6 bases stayed unmatched. In germline, CDR1 is SNHLY, CDR2 FYNNEI. The CDR3 is 14 residues long.

The chain joins TRBV28 to TRBJ2-2; D is uncertain. The CDR3 has 15 amino acids. Germline V gene data show CDR1 as MDHEN and CDR2 as SYDVKM. V was clipped by 8 bases and J by 1 base, with 14 bases between them. The CDR3 spells CASLPPHRNTGELFF. CDR3 in DNA: TGTGCCAGCTTACCCCCGCACAGGAACACCGGGGAGCTGTTTTTT.

This clonotype was observed many times. This chain joins TRBV7-9 and TRBJ2-7, with D possibly TRBD2 on 6 matching bases. Germline lookup yields CDR1 SEHNR and CDR2 FQNEAQ (reference sequence). V lost 6 bases to trimming and J lost 2 bases, with 17 bases between them. This CDR3 contains 15 residues. The CDR3 DNA reads TGTGCCAGCAGTCAAGTGGACCCGGGGGCCTACGAGCAGTACTTC. It encodes CASSQVDPGAYEQYF.

Comment on this clonotype: This sequence may be a read error, since a much larger clone differs from it by one base. V usage is TRBV12-3 or TRBV12-4 and J usage is TRBJ1-1; D ambiguous. The CDR3 extends over 11 amino acids. V dropped 7 bases and J dropped 3 bases, with 6 bases sitting between them. The CDR3: CASIQDTEAFF. The CDR3 region has the DNA TGTGCCAGCATTCAGGACACTGAAGCTTTCTTT.

This clonotype was picked up a small number of times. The J gene is TRBJ2-3, the V gene TRBV20-1; 12 positions match TRBD2. The CDR3 covers 17 residues. V shed 5 bases, J shed 1 base, and the junction held 10 bases outside the gene matches. Germline V lookup: CDR1 DFQATT, CDR2 SNEGSKA (reference sequence). Here the CDR3 reads CSAGGLAGGHGTDTQYF. The CDR3 nucleotides are TGCAGTGCTGGGGGTCTAGCGGGGGGGCATGGCACAGATACGCAGTATTTT.

The J gene is TRBJ2-7, the V gene TRBV28; D remains ambiguous. Trimming removed 8 bases at V and 9 bases at J, with 14 bases between. The germline V gene has CDR1 MDHEN and CDR2 SYDVKM. This CDR3 spans 11 amino acids. CDR3 in DNA: TGTGCCAGCCTGGCTCAAACCGGGCAGTACTTC. It translates to CASLAQTGQYF.

The rearrangement joins TRBV6-1 to TRBJ2-1; 8 positions agree with TRBD1. The CDR3 has 16 residues. J lost 5 bases, V lost 5 bases, and 11 bases had no gene match. Germline V CDR1 and CDR2: MNHNS, SASEGT. For the CDR3, the DNA is TGTGCCAGCAGTAAAAGGTTTGGACAGGGAAACAATGAGCAGTTCTTC. Protein: CASSKRFGQGNNEQFF.

The rearrangement joins TRBV4-1 to TRBJ2-7; D might be TRBD1 or TRBD2, each matching 7 bases. Germline assignment: CDR1 MGHRA and CDR2 YSYEKL. Trimming left V 1 base short and J 3 bases short, with 13 bases between. The CDR3 sequence is 15 residues long. Written as DNA, the CDR3 is TGCGCCAGCAGCCAAGGCCCAGGGGGGGTCTACGAGCAGTACTTC. Translation: CASSQGPGGVYEQYF.

The rearrangement joins TRBV15 to TRBJ2-1; maybe TRBD2 (5 bases). CDR3 length: 17 residues. The V end lost 0 bases, the J end lost 0 bases, and 12 bases lay between the germline ends. Germline V gene lookup returns CDR1 LNHNV and CDR2 YYDKDF (reference sequence). In DNA, the CDR3 is TGTGCCACCAGCAGAGATGTGGTTGGGAGCTCCTACAATGAGCAGTTCTTC. Protein sequence: CATSRDVVGSSYNEQFF.